These 12 T cell receptor beta chains were all obtained from the same sample, sequenced in a study of sequential checkpoint blockade in melanoma. Treatment: randomized to nivolumab then ipilimumab (arm A) or the reverse (arm B). Only in-frame clones appear in the TCRdb table, and some are missing; sequencing was by immunoSEQ multiplex PCR. The data show about 26,000 clones, roughly 80% seen once. Material: CD8+ T cells sorted from blood (inferred from file names), obtained from a patient given nivolumab and ipilimumab in sequence. The receptors were gathered from a human donor with melanoma.

This clone was seen a handful of times. CDR3 in DNA: TGTGCCAGTAGTATGGGGGGGTTTCTCAACAACAATGAGCAGTTCTTC. Protein product: CASSMGGFLNNNEQFF. The rearrangement joins TRBV19 to TRBJ2-1; 7 bases fit TRBD2. Germline CDR1 reads LNHDA; CDR2 reads SQIVND (reference sequence). With V trimmed by 3 bases and J by 5 bases, 10 bases remained unmatched. This CDR3 has 16 amino acids.

The chain carries TRBV25-1 and TRBJ1-1; no definite D call. In germline, CDR1 is MGHDK, CDR2 SYGVNS. Trimming shortened V by 8 bases and J by 1 base, and 11 bases separated the two germline ends. CDR3 length equals 13 residues. CDR3 in DNA: TGTGCCAGCTCTCTGGCGGCGAACACTGAAGCTTTCTTT. Its translation is CASSLAANTEAFF.

This chain links TRBV7-9 with TRBJ2-1, with D maybe TRBD1 (6 bases). The CDR3 is 15 residues long. Trimming removed 3 bases at V and 5 bases at J, with 14 bases between. Per the germline V gene, CDR1 is SEHNR and CDR2 is FQNEAQ (reference sequence). CDR3 in amino acids: CASSFSRTVDNEQFF. CDR3 bases: TGTGCCAGCAGCTTCTCCCGGACAGTTGACAATGAGCAGTTCTTC.

The chain has TRBV7-9 and TRBJ2-1; 9 positions agree with TRBD2. CDR3 length: 15 amino acids. J was trimmed by 8 bases and V by 5 bases; bases with no gene match: 10. Germline V CDR1 and CDR2: SEHNR, FQNEAQ (reference sequence). The CDR3 loop reads CASSPGTSIIDEQFF. CDR3 nucleotides: TGTGCCAGCAGCCCCGGGACTAGCATCATCGATGAGCAGTTCTTC.

This chain links TRBV19 with TRBJ1-6, with TRBD1 matching over 8 bases. CDR1 and CDR2 from the germline V gene are LNHDA and SQIVND (reference sequence). The CDR3 consists of 17 residues. V dropped 3 bases and J dropped 3; count of bases not matched to a gene: 7. The CDR3 DNA reads TGTGCCAGTAGTATCAGTTACAGGGGGAACTATAATTCACCCCTCCACTTT. Protein sequence: CASSISYRGNYNSPLHF.

This rearrangement joins TRBV7-2 to TRBJ2-1; D is perhaps TRBD2 (7 bases). Per the germline V gene, CDR1 is SGHTA and CDR2 is FQGNSA. This CDR3 has 15 amino acids. Trimming removed 5 bases from V and 9 bases from J, with 20 bases in between. The chain's CDR3 is CASSLVRGGLSEQFF. For the CDR3, the DNA is TGTGCCAGCAGCCTGGTGAGGGGGGGCCTGAGTGAGCAGTTCTTC.

Only a few counts were recorded for this clone. The chain recombines TRBV25-1 with TRBJ2-5; 9 nucleotides match TRBD2. The end of the DNA fits TRBJ2-7 better, so the J call may be wrong. Germline CDR1 MGHDK, CDR2 SYGVNS. The CDR3 spans 14 residues. In nucleotides, the CDR3 is TGTGCCAGCAGTTGGTCGCTAGCGGGATCCGAGCAGTACTTC. Its translation is CASSWSLAGSEQYF.

Judged by abundance, this clone is medium-sized. The chain couples TRBV10-1 to TRBJ1-3, with D perhaps matching TRBD1 (5 bases). The CDR3 runs 18 residues. V was pared by 9 bases and J by 4 bases, with 28 bases between. Germline CDR1 reads WNHNN; CDR2 reads SYGVQD (reference sequence). The DNA of the CDR3 is TGCGCCAGAGCAGACGGGGGGTTAACATCGGGGTCCGGAAACACCATATATTTT. Its protein product is CARADGGLTSGSGNTIYF.

The rearrangement links TRBV4-1 to TRBJ2-2, with a possible D match to TRBD2 (6 bases). The CDR3 has 14 residues. The germline V gene encodes CDR1 MGHRA and CDR2 YSYEKL. Trimming stripped 0 bases from V and 6 bases from J, with 8 bases between. CDR3 amino acids: CASSQEGGAGELFF. The CDR3 nucleotides read TGCGCCAGCAGCCAAGAGGGAGGCGCCGGGGAGCTGTTTTTT.

The V call is TRBV28, the J call TRBJ2-4; 7 nucleotides align to TRBD1. The germline V gene encodes CDR1 MDHEN and CDR2 SYDVKM. The V segment lost 7 bases and the J segment 5 bases; nucleotides outside the gene matches: 14. The CDR3 contains 16 residues. CDR3 DNA: TGTGCCAGCACCCCCAGGGACAGCTCCGGGGAAAACATTCAGTACTTC. Translated, it gives CASTPRDSSGENIQYF.

This chain links TRBV6-5 with TRBJ1-2; possibly TRBD1 for D (6 bases). Germline CDR1 MNHEY, CDR2 SVGAGI. The CDR3 is made up of 12 amino acids. The germline V and J ends were trimmed by 6 bases and 2 bases, with 7 bases remaining between them. The CDR3 loop is CASSTGNYGYTF. In DNA form, the CDR3 reads TGTGCCAGCAGCACAGGGAACTATGGCTACACCTTC.

This clone was recorded only once. The chain carries TRBV5-4 and TRBJ2-1, with 8 bases aligning to TRBD1. This CDR3 region has 14 residues. J gave up 9 bases and V 0 bases, and 5 bases lay outside the gene matches. Germline V gene sequence: CDR1 SGHNT, CDR2 YYREEE (reference sequence). CDR3 sequence (DNA): TGTGCCAGCAGCTTGGACAGGGGGAACGGTGAGCAGTTCTTC. It encodes CASSLDRGNGEQFF.